This T cell receptor (beta chain) was sequenced in a study of control samples from healthy donors and cancer patients (dated by TCRdb to 2018 to 2021). Only a few counts were recorded for this clone. Its cognate antigen has yet to be identified. No quality values exist for individual bases; no much larger clone is one base distant. Libraries were prepared through the immunoSEQ multiplex PCR assay. TCRdb took over this immuneACCESS table, retaining in-frame rearrangements with V and J assigned. Such tables are incomplete; in checked studies, under half of the missing clones stem from an unresolved V gene, and the remainder is unexplained. This sample gives roughly 92,000 clones in total; around 87% of them show up just once. The biggest ten clones account for roughly 1.3% of the sample. CDR1 and CDR2 were assigned from the germline V gene as LGHNA and YSLEER. The CDR3, from cysteine to phenylalanine, totals 17 residues. The retained sequence is limited to the CDR3, 51 bases, with the frame set at the first base. Trimming takes 1 base from V and 5 bases from J, and the germline ends sit 20 bases apart.

Sequenced: blood. The V and J genes are TRBV4-3 and TRBJ1-1; the D gene remains uncertain. The sequence came from a woman between 50 and 59 years old in good health. CDR3 loop: CASSQVPHESRLTEAFF. The DNA sequence reads TGCGCCAGCAGCCAAGTTCCGCACGAATCCCGCCTTACTGAAGCTTTCTTT.